This TCR beta chain was sequenced for a study of memory CD4+ T cells and cytomegalovirus serostatus. Study in general: Donors were healthy Belgian adults, under 10 CMV seropositive and around 24 seronegative.

A word on this clone: At the DNA level, this CDR3 is encoded by other sequences in the same sample as well.

Germline V gene lookup returns CDR1 SNHLY and CDR2 FYNNEI. This CDR3 is built from 14 residues. Trimming removed 6 bases at V and 2 bases at J, with 11 bases between. The data were produced by immunoSEQ multiplex PCR, yet TCRdb's version contains in-frame clones alone and is incomplete. This sample has around 38,000 clones, with around 80% found just once. Single viable CD3+CD4+CD8-CD45RO+ cells were sorted as the memory CD4+ T cells. The rearrangement uses TRBV2 and TRBJ2-1; possibly TRBD2 for D (5 bases). The sample comprised memory CD4+ T cells from blood. The TCR comes from an adult in good health and CMV-seronegative. The CDR3 loop is CASRGEAAYNEQFF. DNA for the CDR3: TGTGCCAGCAGAGGCGAAGCGGCCTACAATGAGCAGTTCTTC.